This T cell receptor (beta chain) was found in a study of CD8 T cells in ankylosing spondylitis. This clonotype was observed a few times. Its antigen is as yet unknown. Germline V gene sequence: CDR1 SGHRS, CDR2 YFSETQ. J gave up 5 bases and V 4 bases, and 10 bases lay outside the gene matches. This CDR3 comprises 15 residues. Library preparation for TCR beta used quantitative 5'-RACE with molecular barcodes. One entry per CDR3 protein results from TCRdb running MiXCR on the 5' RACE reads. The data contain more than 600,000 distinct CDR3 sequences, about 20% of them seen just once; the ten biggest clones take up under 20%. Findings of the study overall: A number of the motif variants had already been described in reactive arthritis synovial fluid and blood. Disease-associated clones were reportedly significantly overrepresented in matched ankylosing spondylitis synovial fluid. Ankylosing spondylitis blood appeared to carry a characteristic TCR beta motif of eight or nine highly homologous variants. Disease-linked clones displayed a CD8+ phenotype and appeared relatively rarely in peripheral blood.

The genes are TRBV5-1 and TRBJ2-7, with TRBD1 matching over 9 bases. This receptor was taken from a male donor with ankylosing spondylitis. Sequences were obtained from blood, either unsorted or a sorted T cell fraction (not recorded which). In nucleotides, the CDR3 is TGCGCCAGCAGCGGTGCCGGGACAGGGAATGACGAGCAGTACTTC. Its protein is CASSGAGTGNDEQYF.